Listed below are T cell receptor beta chains from one sample, sequenced in a study of glioma-infiltrating T cells after dendritic cell vaccination. Profiling relied on immunoSEQ multiplex PCR, and the TCRdb table lists in-frame clones only, not all of them. This table has tens of thousands of clones, 80% to 90% appearing once. Source: blood, taken after dendritic cell vaccination. These receptor sequences come from a human donor with glioblastoma. Each CDR3 is given with its conserved first and last residue. D genes are given only for firm matches. Part of the rows lack a size; the others show once, few, many or a class for expanded clones.

cdr3_aa cdr3_nt clone_size j_call d_call v_call
CASSPGQGRGYTF TGTGCCAGCAGCCCGGGACAGGGACGTGGCTACACCTTC . TRBJ1-2 TRBD1 TRBV6-5
CASLGLAGAGELFF TGTGCCAGCCTTGGACTAGCGGGAGCCGGGGAGCTGTTTTTT . TRBJ2-2 TRBD2 TRBV2
CASSLDSGPNQPQHF TGCGCCAGCAGCTTGGACTCAGGCCCCAATCAGCCCCAGCATTTT . TRBJ1-5 . TRBV5-1
CAISESMGNTIYF TGTGCCATCAGTGAGTCTATGGGAAACACCATATATTTT few TRBJ1-3 . TRBV10-3
CASSTFTGSGELFF TGTGCCAGCAGCACTTTTACAGGGTCCGGGGAGCTGTTTTTT few TRBJ2-2 . TRBV11-3
CASSWGQGDTGELFF TGCGCCAGCAGCTGGGGACAGGGTGACACCGGGGAGCTGTTTTTT few TRBJ2-2 TRBD1 TRBV5-1
CASSREPGGTETQYF TGTGCCAGCAGCCGCGAACCAGGAGGGACAGAGACCCAGTACTTC . TRBJ2-5 . TRBV7-8
CASSPEAGGEYNEQFF TGCGCCAGCAGCCCGGAAGCGGGAGGCGAATACAATGAGCAGTTCTTC . TRBJ2-1 TRBD2 TRBV5-1
CASSLIGTLDTEAFF TGCGCCAGCAGCTTAATCGGGACACTGGACACTGAAGCTTTCTTT . TRBJ1-1 . TRBV5-1
CASSPGTGGYTIYF TGTGCCAGCAGCCCAGGGACGGGAGGGTACACCATATATTTT . TRBJ1-3 . TRBV14
CASSQVIGRGTEAFF TGTGCCAGCAGCCAAGTAATCGGACGGGGCACTGAAGCTTTCTTT . TRBJ1-1 . TRBV4-2
CASSGTANYGYTF TGTGCCAGCAGTGGCACAGCTAACTATGGCTACACCTTC . TRBJ1-2 . TRBV2
CASSVATGRELF TGTGCCAGCAGCGTAGCTACAGGGAGGGAGCTCTTC . TRBJ2-1 . TRBV9
CASRSTRASGSLNEQFF TGTGCCAGCAGGTCAACTAGGGCTAGCGGGAGTTTAAATGAGCAGTTCTTC . TRBJ2-1 TRBD2 TRBV5-6
CASNLGTHSNQPQHF TGTGCCAGCAATCTAGGTACTCATAGCAATCAGCCCCAGCATTTT . TRBJ1-5 . TRBV2
CASSLGQDYNEQFF TGCGCCAGCAGCCTGGGACAGGACTACAATGAGCAGTTCTTC . TRBJ2-1 TRBD1 TRBV5-1
CASSQEEDGGQPQHF TGTGCCAGCAGCCAAGAGGAGGACGGAGGTCAGCCCCAGCATTTT . TRBJ1-5 . TRBV4-2
CASSQPSLKSGTGDAAFF TGCGCCAGCAGCCAGCCCTCCTTGAAATCCGGGACAGGGGACGCAGCTTTCTTT once TRBJ1-1 TRBD1 TRBV4-1
CASSLEGRGNTEAFF TGCGCCAGCAGCTTGGAGGGCAGGGGGAACACTGAAGCTTTCTTT . TRBJ1-1 . TRBV5-1
CAWRIAGATGELFF TGTGCCTGGAGAATAGCGGGGGCCACCGGGGAGCTGTTTTTT . TRBJ2-2 TRBD2 TRBV30
CASSQDLGQVQETQYF TGTGCCAGCAGCCAAGATCTGGGACAGGTCCAAGAGACCCAGTACTTC . TRBJ2-5 TRBD1 TRBV14
CASSSSPGTGNNEQFF TGTGCCAGCAGCTCATCCCCGGGGACAGGGAACAATGAGCAGTTCTTC . TRBJ2-1 TRBD1 TRBV7-2
CASSYSGTGGNQPQHF TGTGCCAGCAGTTATTCCGGGACAGGGGGAAATCAGCCCCAGCATTTT . TRBJ1-5 TRBD1 TRBV6-5
CASSIGGNYGYTF TGTGCCAGTAGTATCGGGGGGAACTATGGCTACACCTTC . TRBJ1-2 . TRBV19
CASSTPPDNEQFF TGTGCCAGTAGTACCCCTCCGGACAATGAGCAGTTCTTC . TRBJ2-1 . TRBV19
CASSDGLAASKNIQYF TGTGCCAGCAGCGACGGACTAGCGGCTTCCAAAAACATTCAGTACTTC . TRBJ2-4 TRBD2 TRBV9
CSGGQQETQYF TGCAGTGGGGGACAGCAAGAGACCCAGTACTTC . TRBJ2-5 TRBD1 TRBV20-1